This TCR beta chain stems from a study of blood T cells in healthy people across ages. Primers used in a second PCR of roughly 7 to 12 cycles were a sample-barcoded 5' primer and a J-beta primer mix. Via MiXCR, TCRdb re-called the 5' RACE reads, giving one row per CDR3 protein. Of 1.5 million or so distinct CDR3 sequences listed, roughly 45% are singletons. V dropped 2 bases and J dropped 5 bases, with 14 bases sitting between them. This CDR3 comprises 16 residues. Germline V gene sequence: CDR1 SGDLS, CDR2 YYNGEE. This clonotype turned up a few times. Sequenced sample: blood. This sequence originates from a woman between 18 and 29 years old in good health. The chain couples TRBV9 to TRBJ1-6, with D possibly matching TRBD1 (5 bases). Here the CDR3 reads CASSVAGTGNNSPLHF. The CDR3 nucleotides are TGTGCCAGCAGCGTGGCCGGGACGGGCAATAATTCACCCCTCCACTTT.